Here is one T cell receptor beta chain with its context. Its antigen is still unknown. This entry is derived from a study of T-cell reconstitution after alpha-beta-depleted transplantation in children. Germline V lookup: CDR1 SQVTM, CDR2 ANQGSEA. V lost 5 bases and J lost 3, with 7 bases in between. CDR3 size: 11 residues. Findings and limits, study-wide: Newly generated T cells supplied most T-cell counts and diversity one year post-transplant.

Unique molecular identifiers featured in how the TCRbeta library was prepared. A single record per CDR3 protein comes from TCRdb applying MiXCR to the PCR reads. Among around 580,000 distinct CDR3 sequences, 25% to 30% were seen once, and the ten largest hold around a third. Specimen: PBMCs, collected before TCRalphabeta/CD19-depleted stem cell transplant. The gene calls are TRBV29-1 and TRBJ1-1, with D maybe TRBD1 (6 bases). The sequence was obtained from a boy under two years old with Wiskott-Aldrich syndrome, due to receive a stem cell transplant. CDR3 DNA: TGCAGCGTTAAGGGGGACACTGAAGCTTTCTTT. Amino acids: CSVKGDTEAFF.